Shown below are 29 T cell receptor beta chains from a single sample sequenced in a study of blood T cells in healthy people across ages. The second PCR ran about 6 to 11 cycles with a sample-barcoded 5' primer and J-beta primers. TCRdb itself ran the 5' RACE reads through MiXCR, one entry per CDR3 protein. The table records some 920,000 distinct CDR3 sequences, around 54% of them present only once. The sequencing sample was made of blood. The receptor set was obtained from a woman aged 55-69 years in good health.

The chain employs TRBV12-3 or TRBV12-4 and TRBJ1-2; D might be TRBD1 (5 bases). Trimming took 10 bases from V and 8 from J, leaving 14 bases between them. This CDR3 region has 11 residues. CDR3 nucleotides: TGTGCCACGGACCGGGGGAGAGGCTACACCTTC. Translating it yields CATDRGRGYTF.

This clonotype was picked up one time. CDR3 amino acids: CASSLGATNTDTQYF. Written as DNA, the CDR3 is TGCGCCAGCAGCTTGGGGGCCACTAACACAGATACGCAGTATTTT. This sequence joins TRBV5-1 and TRBJ2-3, with unresolved D. V lost 0 bases and J lost 2, with 10 bases in between. The CDR3 totals 15 residues. From germline, CDR1 is SGHRS and CDR2 YFSETQ.

This clonotype was found once. The rearrangement joins TRBV20-1 to TRBJ1-2; a weak D match, TRBD1 (5 bases). This CDR3 contains 12 residues. V lost 7 bases to trimming and J lost 3 bases, with 12 bases between them. Germline loops: CDR1 DFQATT, CDR2 SNEGSKA (reference sequence). DNA of the CDR3: TGCAGTGTCCCAGGGTGGGACTATGGCTACACCTTC. Translating it yields CSVPGWDYGYTF.

This chain uses TRBV4-1 with TRBJ1-1; D is undetermined. This CDR3 contains 15 residues. V was cut by 1 base and J by 11 bases, with 20 bases left in between. Germline CDR1 is MGHRA and CDR2 is YSYEKL. The CDR3 sequence: CASSQGVQVGGKAFF. The CDR3 DNA reads as TGCGCCAGCAGCCAAGGTGTCCAGGTTGGAGGTAAGGCTTTCTTT.

The chain carries TRBV4-3 and TRBJ2-7, with 7 bases fitting TRBD2. The V gene end was trimmed by 4 bases and the J gene end by 4 bases; junction bases not matched to a gene: 4. The CDR3 totals 13 residues. Germline CDR1 reads LGHNA; CDR2 reads YSLEER. CDR3 DNA sequence: TGCGCCAGCAGCCCCACAGCGGGGTACGAGCAGTACTTC. It yields the protein CASSPTAGYEQYF.

This chain links TRBV7-4 with TRBJ2-5; D perhaps matches TRBD1 (6 bases). CDR1 SGHVT and CDR2 SQSDAQ come from the germline V gene. The CDR3 length is 14 residues. V lost 4 bases and J 2 bases, leaving 11 bases between the germline ends. CDR3 sequence (DNA): TGTGCCAGCAGCTCCTCGGGACATCAAGAGACCCAGTACTTC. Its translation: CASSSSGHQETQYF. The complete variable domain, with remaining parts taken from reference TRBV7-4 and TRBJ2-5, reads GAGVSQSPRYKVAKRGRDVALRCDSISGHVTLYWYRQTLGQGSEVLTYSQSDAQRDKSGRPSGRFSAERPERSVSTLKIQRTEQGDSAVYLCASSSSGHQETQYFGPGTRLLVL.

V gene TRBV5-1 combines with J gene TRBJ1-5, with D hard to call. Trimming cost V 5 bases and J 7 bases, with 13 bases left between them. Germline V lookup: CDR1 SGHRS, CDR2 YFSETQ. This CDR3 is 13 amino acids long. The DNA of the CDR3 is TGCGCCAGCAGTTACGACCCGGAACAGCCCCAGCATTTT. Translated: CASSYDPEQPQHF.

The chain carries TRBV4-2 and TRBJ2-1; 9 positions agree with TRBD2. The CDR3 is 16 residues long. V trimming: 1 base; J trimming: 9 bases; junction bases outside the gene matches: 10. Germline CDR1 reads LGHNA; CDR2 reads YNFKEQ. CDR3 DNA sequence: TGTGCCAGCAGCCAAGTTAGGGCGGGAGGGCCCGGTGAGCAGTTCTTC. Translated, it gives CASSQVRAGGPGEQFF.

The chain links TRBV20-1 to TRBJ2-3; 9 nucleotides align to TRBD2. Per germline, CDR1 DFQATT and CDR2 SNEGSKA (reference sequence). The CDR3 has 14 amino acids. Trimming removed 6 bases from V and 1 base from J; junction bases left unmatched: 5. The CDR3 DNA reads TGCAGTGCGCGGGAGGGCCTCGGCACAGATACGCAGTATTTT. Amino acid sequence: CSAREGLGTDTQYF.

V is TRBV4-1 and J is TRBJ2-7, with D hard to call. Germline CDR1 is MGHRA and CDR2 is YSYEKL. Trimming took 8 bases from V and 6 from J, leaving 17 bases between them. The CDR3 totals 13 residues. The CDR3 region is CASALHTAAEQYF. The CDR3 DNA sequence: TGCGCCAGCGCACTCCATACGGCGGCCGAGCAGTACTTC.

The V gene is TRBV7-9, the J gene TRBJ2-3; TRBD1 aligns across 7 bases. The V gene's germline CDR1 is SEHNR and CDR2 FQNEAQ (reference sequence). CDR3 length: 16 amino acids. V lost 8 bases and J lost 2; bases outside the gene matches: 13. CDR3 sequence: CASGPRGDRATDTQYF. As DNA, the CDR3 is TGTGCCAGCGGCCCACGAGGGGACAGAGCCACAGATACGCAGTATTTT.

The table lists this clonotype with a few counts. The CDR3 sequence: CASSKNPAREQYF. The DNA for the CDR3 is TGTGCCAGCAGCAAAAATCCCGCCAGAGAGCAGTACTTC. This chain uses TRBV21-1 with TRBJ2-7; whether TRBD2, the table's D call, matches the DNA was not checked. TRBV21-1 is termed a pseudogene. The CDR3 has 13 residues.

The genes are TRBV25-1 and TRBJ2-5; a weak D match, TRBD2 (6 bases). V lost 5 bases and J 5 bases, leaving 15 bases between the germline ends. CDR3 length: 14 amino acids. The germline V gene encodes CDR1 MGHDK and CDR2 SYGVNS. The CDR3: CASSIFGGGETQYF. The DNA for the CDR3 is TGTGCCAGCAGTATATTCGGGGGTGGGGAGACCCAGTACTTC. The whole variable domain, filled in from reference TRBV25-1 and TRBJ2-5, reads EADIYQTPRYLVIGTGKKITLECSQTMGHDKMYWYQQDPGMELHLIHYSYGVNSTEKGDLSSESTVSRIRTEHFPLTLESARPSHTSQYLCASSIFGGGETQYFGPGTRLLVL.

The rearrangement links TRBV30 to TRBJ2-5; D ambiguous. The V and J ends lost 1 base and 11 bases respectively, with 11 bases between them. This CDR3 spans 11 amino acids. CDR1 GTSNPN and CDR2 SVGIG come from the germline V gene (reference sequence). CDR3 amino acids: CAWSEYAEQYF. CDR3 sequence (DNA): TGTGCCTGGAGTGAATACGCGGAGCAGTACTTC.

The chain links TRBV7-3 to TRBJ2-5, with TRBD1 as a possible D gene (6 bases). Trimming shortened V by 5 bases and J by 11 bases, and 18 bases separated the two germline ends. Germline V gene sequence: CDR1 SGHTA, CDR2 FQGTGA. CDR3 length equals 13 residues. CDR3 amino acids: CASSRNYKGEQYF. Here the CDR3 DNA reads TGTGCCAGCAGCCGCAATTATAAGGGGGAGCAGTACTTC.

The V gene is TRBV4-1, the J gene TRBJ2-2; D is ambiguous. This CDR3 region has 15 residues. The germline V gene has CDR1 MGHRA and CDR2 YSYEKL. The ends were cut back, 4 bases at V and 4 bases at J, with 13 bases in the middle. The CDR3 DNA follows: TGCGCCAGCAGCCGGGGTCGGAGCCCCACCGGGGAGCTGTTTTTT. Translation: CASSRGRSPTGELFF.

This clonotype appeared a single time. V and J are TRBV20-1 and TRBJ2-5; D is perhaps TRBD2 (5 bases). CDR3 length: 17 amino acids. V lost 4 bases and J 1 base, leaving 22 bases between the germline ends. Germline V gene lookup returns CDR1 DFQATT and CDR2 SNEGSKA (reference sequence). The CDR3 DNA sequence: TGCAGTGCTACAAGGCAATTCCGCGTGAGGGTCCAAGAGACCCAGTACTTC. Translating gives CSATRQFRVRVQETQYF.

This clonotype was detected a few times. This chain links TRBV20-1 with TRBJ1-2; no clear D gene. Germline-derived CDR1 and CDR2 are DFQATT and SNEGSKA (reference sequence). V was trimmed by 0 bases and J by 3 bases, leaving 11 bases between them. The length of the CDR3 is 14 residues. CDR3 protein: CSARDPYTDYGYTF. CDR3 nucleotide sequence: TGCAGTGCTAGAGATCCCTATACGGACTATGGCTACACCTTC.

The chain combines TRBV3-1 with TRBJ2-7, with 8 bases lining up with TRBD2. The CDR3 runs to 16 residues. Germline assignment: CDR1 LGHDT and CDR2 YNNKEL (reference sequence). V shed 5 bases and J 3 bases; nucleotides not matched to a gene: 12. The CDR3 DNA reads as TGTGCCAGCAGCTCACTAGCGGATCCGATCAGCTACGAGCAGTACTTC. Translated: CASSSLADPISYEQYF.

This clonotype has a handful of counts. The chain is built from TRBV6-2 or TRBV6-3 and TRBJ2-5; 13 bases line up with TRBD2. Germline V lookup: CDR1 MNHEY, CDR2 SVGEGT. Trimming removed 7 bases from V and 11 bases from J; junction bases left unmatched: 16. The CDR3 runs 16 residues. The CDR3 sequence: CASTVTTSGGTGEQYF. In nucleotides, the CDR3 is TGTGCCAGCACCGTAACGACTAGCGGGGGGACAGGAGAGCAGTACTTC.

This chain connects TRBV3-1 to TRBJ2-5; D is undetermined. V was trimmed by 4 bases and J by 5 bases, leaving 14 bases between them. CDR3 size: 14 residues. Germline-derived CDR1 and CDR2 are LGHDT and YNNKEL (reference sequence). CDR3 DNA sequence: TGTGCCAGCAGCCTGATGCGCCTCGGGGAGACCCAGTACTTC. It yields the protein CASSLMRLGETQYF.

The V gene is TRBV6-1, the J gene TRBJ2-6; D could derive from TRBD1 or TRBD2 (5 bases each). Germline CDR1 reads MNHNS; CDR2 reads SASEGT. V was cut by 2 bases and J by 1 base, with 6 bases left in between. This CDR3 is built from 15 residues. The CDR3 loop is CASSEWGSGANVLTF. In DNA, the CDR3 is TGTGCCAGCAGTGAATGGGGGTCTGGGGCCAACGTCCTGACTTTC.

J is TRBJ2-2 and V is TRBV12-3 or TRBV12-4, with D maybe TRBD2 (7 bases). Trimming removed 3 bases from V and 6 bases from J, with 14 bases in between. The CDR3 consists of 15 residues. The CDR3 region is CASSFLQGRAGELFF. The CDR3 DNA sequence: TGTGCCAGCAGTTTTCTCCAGGGGAGGGCCGGGGAGCTGTTTTTT.

The chain is built from TRBV20-1 and TRBJ2-3; D ambiguous. V was cut by 5 bases and J by 4 bases, with 13 bases left in between. Germline values: CDR1 DFQATT, CDR2 SNEGSKA (reference sequence). The CDR3 contains 13 residues. DNA of the CDR3: TGCAGTGCTCCTGAAGAGGTCGCAGATACGCAGTATTTT. This gives the protein CSAPEEVADTQYF.

There are a few counts of this clonotype. V is TRBV20-1 and J is TRBJ2-3; tentative D call: TRBD2 (5 bases). The CDR3 spans 15 residues. The germline V gene has CDR1 DFQATT and CDR2 SNEGSKA (reference sequence). The V gene lost 0 bases and the J gene lost 1 base, with 11 bases spanning the gap. CDR3 residues: CSARDGSGGTDTQYF. The CDR3 region has the DNA TGCAGTGCTAGAGATGGGAGCGGAGGCACAGATACGCAGTATTTT.

Concerning this clonotype itself: A much larger clone is a single base away; this may be a read error. The rearrangement uses TRBV4-1 and TRBJ2-5; D tentatively fits TRBD1 or TRBD2 (5 bases each). Matching the DNA end better, TRBJ2-4 makes the J call doubtful. Germline V lookup: CDR1 MGHRA, CDR2 YSYEKL. This CDR3 is 18 amino acids long. The CDR3 DNA is TGCGCCAGCAGCCAAGACCCTATGGACCCCCCAAGGGGAGACATTCAGTACTTC. It yields the protein CASSQDPMDPPRGDIQYF.

The chain couples TRBV20-1 to TRBJ1-2; TRBD1 is a possible D gene (5 bases). This CDR3 is 11 amino acids long. Germline-derived CDR1 and CDR2 are DFQATT and SNEGSKA (reference sequence). The germline V and J ends were trimmed by 5 bases and 2 bases, with 6 bases remaining between them. CDR3 in amino acids: CSAWGNYGYTF. The CDR3 coding sequence is TGCAGTGCTTGGGGGAACTATGGCTACACCTTC.

The chain joins TRBV4-1 to TRBJ2-3, with 12 bases identical to TRBD2. With 1 base clipped from V and 2 bases from J, the junction kept 7 bases outside the gene matches. From germline, CDR1 is MGHRA and CDR2 YSYEKL. This CDR3 has 18 residues. For the CDR3, the DNA is TGCGCCAGCAGCCAAGTAGCGACTAGCGGGGGATACACAGATACGCAGTATTTT. Translation gives CASSQVATSGGYTDTQYF.

The V and J genes are TRBV9 and TRBJ2-7; TRBD1 might be the D (6 bases). Germline V gene sequence: CDR1 SGDLS, CDR2 YYNGEE. Trimming pared 3 bases from V and 0 bases from J, leaving 10 bases between. The CDR3 runs 14 residues. CDR3: CASSALQGSYEQYF. CDR3 bases: TGTGCCAGCAGCGCCCTACAGGGCTCCTACGAGCAGTACTTC. Combining the CDR3 with reference TRBV9 and TRBJ2-7 gives the whole variable domain DSGVTQTPKHLITATGQRVTLRCSPRSGDLSVYWYQQSLDQGLQFLIQYYNGEERAKGNILERFSAQQFPDLHSELNLSSLELGDSALYFCASSALQGSYEQYFGPGTRLTVT.